A selection of T cell receptor beta chains follows, all from one sample in a study of blood T cells in healthy people across ages. TCRdb ran MiXCR on the 5' RACE reads and lists one entry per CDR3 protein. The table includes hundreds of thousands of distinct CDR3 sequences, about 28% detected once. Sequencing was carried out using blood. These receptors were taken from an elderly woman in good health. Each CDR3 is given with its conserved first and last residue.

len,v_gene,CDR3aa
16,TRBV21-1,CASSSGQGAVNTEAFF
15,TRBV20-1,CSARDKPGGADTQYF
15,TRBV7-9,CASSAREVGNTEAFF
18,TRBV6-2/TRBV6-3,CASSYWLGQGNLPQPQHF
16,TRBV12-3/TRBV12-4,CASSSLAGATNENLFF
14,TRBV6-5,CASNYEIGHNEQYF
13,TRBV15,CVTSRDRLGQGYF
13,TRBV19,CASSIIDSNEQFF
15,TRBV6-6,CASRNSGGSTDTQYF
16,TRBV5-1,CASSLEPMGSSYEQYF
14,TRBV5-1,CASRLGRTAGEQYF
15,TRBV7-2,CASSLAGGLSRELFF
15,TRBV13,CASSLGHMYSNGQFF
14,TRBV20-1,CSAYRPDGTDTQYF
15,TRBV5-1,CASSLGSGGVNIQYF
14,TRBV3-1,CATEDRGLQETLYF
15,TRBV11-2,CASSLGSGGGNEQFF
13,TRBV20-1,CSAPREGRNEQYF
14,TRBV7-9,CASSLEGGSPEAFF
16,TRBV4-3,CASSRGQGAARGEAFF
16,TRBV7-2,CASSFNGGRTNYGYTF
16,TRBV4-1,CASSQDFTVGLRPQHF
14,TRBV27,CASSSLTGVDGYTF
14,TRBV7-9,CASSLAQINEKLFF
13,TRBV20-1,CSARTGGFNEQFF
14,TRBV20-1,CSAGQTALLNEQFF
14,TRBV19,CASSIASREETQYF
16,TRBV11-2,CASSPGFPEGQYEQYF
16,TRBV5-1,CASSPLSGGAYNEQFF
15,TRBV6-6,CASSYPGTSNSPLHF
14,TRBV7-2,CASSPSTVGYEQYF
16,TRBV4-3,CASSQDGSGGNTEAFF
14,TRBV6-1,CASRRQQNTGELFF
15,TRBV11-2,CASSPRGPSTDTQYF
15,TRBV2,CASSKLAGGADTQYF
14,TRBV20-1,CSAPGELGYNEQFF
13,TRBV9,CASSYADSAEQFF
12,TRBV20-1,CSASQGQTEAFF
18,TRBV21-1,CASSIHPNRDRESNEQYF
18,TRBV15,CATSRDRGLGSGANVLTF
15,TRBV20-1,CSARGGSGGGGTQYF
18,TRBV7-2,CASSYPGLAGGSTDTQYF
18,TRBV24-1,CATSDSGLAGWRRETQFF
14,TRBV5-6,CASSRPGQDGEQYF
15,TRBV2,CASSEAMGSNEKLFF
12,TRBV3-1,CASSHGPNEQFF
14,TRBV29-1,CSVDGTGRGTEAFF
17,TRBV3-1,CASRPTDRGYYTGELFF
15,TRBV2,CASRTGGDRGQPQHF
19,TRBV7-2,CASSSRGGGTSVGKNIQYF
14,TRBV20-1,CSAFLGGGAHEQFF
18,TRBV2,CASSEPTGDSDSNQPQHF
16,TRBV7-9,CASSSESGGAKNEQFF
14,TRBV2,CASSEALTYSPLHF
15,TRBV5-1,CASSLFGTERDTQYF
14,TRBV9,CASSVASGHSPLHF
11,TRBV10-3,CAISESYEQFF
14,TRBV6-1,CASSEFRENQPQHF
14,TRBV30,CAWGTGMSNQPQHF